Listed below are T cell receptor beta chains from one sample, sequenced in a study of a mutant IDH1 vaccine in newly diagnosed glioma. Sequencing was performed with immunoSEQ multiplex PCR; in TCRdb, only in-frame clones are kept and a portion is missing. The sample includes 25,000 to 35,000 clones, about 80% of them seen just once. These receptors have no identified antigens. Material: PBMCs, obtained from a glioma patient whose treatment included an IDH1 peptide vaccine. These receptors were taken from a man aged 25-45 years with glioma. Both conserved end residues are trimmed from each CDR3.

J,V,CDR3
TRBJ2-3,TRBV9,ASSGTGTGDFDTQY
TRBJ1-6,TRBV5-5,ASSRRQGHSPLH
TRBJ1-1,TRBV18,ASSPIGTANTEAF
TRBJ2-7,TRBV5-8,ASSLDRGPTEQY
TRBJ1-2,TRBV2,ATDTGLVGYT
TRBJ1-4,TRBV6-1,ASEETTTNEKLF
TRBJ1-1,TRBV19,ASSMAPPSEAF
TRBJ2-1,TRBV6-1,ASIGAGAGNEQF
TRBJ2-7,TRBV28,ASRAQGGDEQY
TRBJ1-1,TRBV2,ASHRRGRDTEAF
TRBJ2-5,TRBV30,AWSPGSRETQY
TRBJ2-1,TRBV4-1,ASSQAGTGANEQF
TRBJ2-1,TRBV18,ASSTSTSVDEQF
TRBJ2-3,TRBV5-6,ASSLEGEWDTQY
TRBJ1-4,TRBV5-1,ASTRGGSNEKLF
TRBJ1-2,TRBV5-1,ASSLGATDYT
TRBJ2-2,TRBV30,AWSPKTSGAPRKNGELF
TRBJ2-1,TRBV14,ASSQAGQGPYNEQF
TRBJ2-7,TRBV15,ATSRDNLSPGQLYEQY
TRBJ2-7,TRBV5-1,ASSPGTGSSYEQY
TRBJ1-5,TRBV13,ASSSQGNQPQH
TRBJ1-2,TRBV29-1,SVEELRVGGYT
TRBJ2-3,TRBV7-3,ASSPQVGLRPADTQY
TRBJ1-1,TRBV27,ASRPGHRNTEAF
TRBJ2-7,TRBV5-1,ASSLAFSVGLARRFSYEQY
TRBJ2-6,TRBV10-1,ASSESLTSSGANVLT
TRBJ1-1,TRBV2,ASLSQGAVGTEAF
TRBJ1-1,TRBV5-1,ASSLEAEAF
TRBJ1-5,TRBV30,AWDRAGQPQH
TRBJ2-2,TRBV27,ASSLTTGPDTGELF
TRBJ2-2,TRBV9,ASSVRQGANTGELF
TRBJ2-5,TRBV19,ASRLGETQY
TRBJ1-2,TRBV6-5,ASSATGSVYGYT
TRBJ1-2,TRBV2,ASNPSREDVGYT
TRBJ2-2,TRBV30,ACQNTGELF
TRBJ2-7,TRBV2,ASSRHTLGGGNYEQY
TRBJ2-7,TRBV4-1,ASSQLPPHRGRRFYEQY
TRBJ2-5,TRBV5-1,ASSSTGTGGLKTQY
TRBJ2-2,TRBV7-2,ASSLAWTPTGELF
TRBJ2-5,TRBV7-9,ASSPTGGDLGN
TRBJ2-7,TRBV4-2,ASSQPGLAPYEQY
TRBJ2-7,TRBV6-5,ASSLRPGGDEQY
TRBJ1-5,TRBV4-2,ASSQDEGVNQPQH
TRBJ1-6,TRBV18,ASSEGHPYNSPLH
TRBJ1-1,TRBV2,ASTLEGRTEAF